The 12 T cell receptor beta chains given below trace back to one sample, sequenced in a study of T cell repertoires in cytomegalovirus infection (dated 2019 in TCRdb). TCRdb names Illumina HiSeq 1500 as the instrument used. The public reads were reprocessed in TCRdb via fastp at Q25 and MiXCR, keeping in-frame beta chains. Rows with a matching CDR3 protein are joined into one entry that keeps the most common DNA and genes. Present in this sample are approximately 630,000 distinct CDR3 sequences, less than 25% of which were seen just once. Approximately 8% of the sample is held by the ten biggest clonotypes. The material sequenced was CD8+ T cells from PBMCs. All receptors derive from a human donor in good health (CMV status not recorded). Some clones in this sample may be carry-over from other donors' samples.

In the case of this clonotype: This may come from a read error, since a much larger clone is one base off. The V and J genes are TRBV6-8 and TRBJ2-3; D remains ambiguous. Germline values: CDR1 MNHGY, CDR2 SAAAGT. This CDR3 spans 13 amino acids. This CDR3 reads CANSYRSTDTQYF. CDR3 in DNA: TGTGCCAACAGTTATCGCTCTACAGATACGCAGTATTTT.

The chain carries TRBV28 and TRBJ2-7, with 8 bases fitting TRBD1. V lost 5 bases to trimming and J lost 4 bases; unmatched junction nucleotides: 7. Germline V CDR1 and CDR2: MDHEN, SYDVKM. CDR3 size: 14 residues. CDR3: CASSRTGQGYEQYV. The DNA of the CDR3 is TGTGCCAGCAGTAGGACAGGGCAAGGGTACGAGCAGTACGTC.

This clonotype was picked up a small number of times. This rearrangement joins TRBV10-2 to TRBJ2-7; D assignment may be TRBD1 or TRBD2 (5 bases each). This CDR3 has 15 amino acids. Germline values: CDR1 WSHSY, CDR2 SAAADI. Trimming cost V 7 bases and J 1 base, with 17 bases left between them. The CDR3, as DNA: TGCGCCAGCATTAACCGGGACGGTGCTTCCTACGAGCAGTACTTC. The encoded protein is CASINRDGASYEQYF.

This clonotype turned up a few times. The DNA for the CDR3 is TGCGCCAGCACCCCAACAAACATCTACGAGCAGTACTTC. Its protein product is CASTPTNIYEQYF. The chain joins TRBV5-1 to TRBJ2-7; D remains unclear. The CDR3 consists of 13 residues. The V gene's germline CDR1 is SGHRS and CDR2 YFSETQ. Trimming shortened V by 6 bases and J by 3 bases, and 13 bases separated the two germline ends. Variable domain in full (rest from reference TRBV5-1 and TRBJ2-7): KAGVTQTPRYLIKTRGQQVTLSCSPISGHRSVSWYQQTPGQGLQFLFEYFSETQRNKGNFPGRFSGRQFSNSRSEMNVSTLELGDSALYLCASTPTNIYEQYFGPGTRLTVT.

The CDR3 loop is CASSLASGPNEQFF. The CDR3 region has the DNA TGTGCCAGCAGCTTGGCCTCGGGGCCAAATGAGCAGTTCTTC. The chain carries TRBV5-6 and TRBJ2-1, with D tentatively TRBD1 or TRBD2 (5 bases each). The germline CDR1 and CDR2 sequences are SGHDT and YYEEEE. Trimming took 0 bases from V and 7 from J, leaving 11 bases between them. The CDR3 length is 14 residues.

This clonotype was recorded at least ten times. The J gene is TRBJ2-1, the V gene TRBV6-2 or TRBV6-3; weak D call: TRBD2 (6 bases). Trimming took 6 bases from V and 6 from J, leaving 12 bases between them. This CDR3 comprises 13 residues. CDR1 and CDR2 (germline): MNHEY, SVGEGT. For the CDR3, the DNA is TGTGCCAGCAGCTATGGAGGGATCAATGAGCAGTTCTTC. Its translation: CASSYGGINEQFF.

The chain employs TRBV27 and TRBJ2-7; D tentatively reads TRBD1 or TRBD2 (5 bases each). From germline, CDR1 is MNHEY and CDR2 SMNVEV (reference sequence). The ends were cut back, 5 bases at V and 5 bases at J, with 16 bases in the middle. CDR3 length: 14 residues. The CDR3 spells CASSLGTVGDEQYF. DNA of the CDR3: TGTGCCAGCAGTCTCGGGACGGTCGGGGACGAGCAGTACTTC.

This chain joins TRBV18 and TRBJ2-3; a possible D gene is TRBD1 (6 bases). The CDR3 contains 16 residues. Deletions cut 2 bases from V and 0 bases from J, with 12 bases between. The germline gives CDR1 KGHSH, CDR2 LQKENI. CDR3 residues: CASSPGQTRSTDTQYF. The CDR3 DNA is TGTGCCAGCTCACCAGGACAGACGAGAAGCACAGATACGCAGTATTTT.

This clonotype has a handful of counts. The V gene is TRBV20-1, the J gene TRBJ1-2; D is possibly TRBD1 (5 bases). Trimming took off 3 bases at V and 5 bases at J, with 7 bases between the two ends. CDR1 and CDR2 (germline): DFQATT, SNEGSKA (reference sequence). This CDR3 is built from 11 residues. In nucleotides, the CDR3 is TGCAGTGCTAGTGGGGCATATGGCTACACCTTC. This encodes CSASGAYGYTF.

The V and J genes are TRBV4-1 and TRBJ2-2, with TRBD1 matching over 8 bases. The CDR3 runs to 15 residues. The junction had 5 bases not matched to a gene; V was cut back by 4 bases and J by 4 bases. Germline V gene data show CDR1 as MGHRA and CDR2 as YSYEKL. The CDR3 region is CASSPGQVGTGELFF. CDR3 nucleotides: TGCGCCAGCAGCCCGGGACAGGTGGGCACCGGGGAGCTGTTTTTT.

The rearrangement uses TRBV27 and TRBJ2-3; 9 bases are shared with TRBD1. The CDR3 has 15 residues. Losses at the gene ends were 2 bases for V and 3 bases for J; bases not matched to a gene: 3. CDR1 and CDR2 from the germline V gene are MNHEY and SMNVEV (reference sequence). The CDR3 nucleotides read TGTGCCAGCAGTTTAGAAGGGACAGGGACAGATACGCAGTATTTT. Its translation: CASSLEGTGTDTQYF.

This clonotype was found many times. J is TRBJ1-2 and V is TRBV7-9, with a possible D match to TRBD1 (6 bases). This CDR3 is built from 14 residues. Deletions cut 7 bases from V and 6 bases from J, with 18 bases between. Germline V gene sequence: CDR1 SEHNR, CDR2 FQNEAQ (reference sequence). CDR3: CASNPAGVMDGYTF. The CDR3 DNA follows: TGTGCCAGCAACCCCGCAGGGGTGATGGATGGCTACACCTTC.